The 26 T cell receptor beta chains presented below share a single source sample, sequenced in a study of Ad26.COV2.S vaccination and SARS-CoV-2 variants (dated by TCRdb to about 2021). The library was built by means of the immunoSEQ multiplex PCR assay. TCRdb provides this immuneACCESS table in a form limited to in-frame rearrangements. Some clones are lacking; in checked studies, under half of them reflect an unresolved V gene, and why the rest are absent is not known. The table for this sample lists more than 300,000 clones; around four fifths of them were counted only once. 2.1% of the sample is held by the ten biggest clonotypes. The sample's treatment or condition label is to be understood as: over 15 received Ad26.COV2.S at low or high dose, single or two shots; about 5 received placebo; per-sample allocation not given. For vaccine and placebo recipients, the sequenced repertoires came from samples collected on day 63 after the first injection.

Here the sequenced sample was peripheral blood, taken in a trial of Ad26.COV2.S vaccine versus placebo. These receptors came from a person aged 18 to 65 who received the Ad26.COV2.S COVID-19 vaccine or a placebo.

This clone was detected once. The chain joins TRBV3-1 (or the pseudogene TRBV3-2) to TRBJ2-7; D is undetermined. Germline loops: CDR1 LGHDT, CDR2 YNNKEL (reference sequence). This CDR3 comprises 11 residues. The germline V and J ends were trimmed by 5 bases and 3 bases, with 5 bases remaining between them. The CDR3 coding sequence is TGTGCCAGCAGCTCATACTACGAGCAGTACTTC. As protein: CASSSYYEQYF.

The chain combines TRBV28 with TRBJ1-6, with 8 bases fitting TRBD1. Germline CDR1 and CDR2: MDHEN and SYDVKM. After removal of 7 bases from V and 10 bases from J, the junction contained 3 bases not matched to a gene. The CDR3 runs 12 residues. Here the CDR3 DNA reads TGTGCCAGCAAGACAGGGGACTCACCCCTCCACTTT. This translates into CASKTGDSPLHF.

Comment on this clone: This sample includes further DNA sequences coding for the same CDR3. The genes are TRBV7-9 and TRBJ2-2; D possibly uses TRBD1 or TRBD2 (5 bases each). Per the germline V gene, CDR1 is SEHNR and CDR2 is FQNEAQ (reference sequence). This CDR3 is built from 15 residues. V was trimmed by 6 bases and J by 0 bases, leaving 11 bases between them. Here the CDR3 reads CASRPGTANTGELFF. Written as DNA, the CDR3 is TGTGCCAGCAGACCCGGGACCGCGAACACCGGGGAGCTGTTTTTT.

This clone was recorded once. This chain links TRBV5-1 with TRBJ2-7; TRBD2 matches 12 bases. The V and J ends lost 7 bases and 3 bases, in that order; junction bases with no gene match: 8. This CDR3 has 15 residues. The germline V gene has CDR1 SGHRS and CDR2 YFSETQ. The DNA of the CDR3 is TGCGCCAGCTCGACTAGCGGGGGCACTATCTACGAGCAGTACTTC. Its protein product is CASSTSGGTIYEQYF.

The CDR3 nucleotides read TGTGCCAGCAGTTTCTCTGACAGGGGCAAACATAATTCACCCCTCCACTTT. It is translated as CASSFSDRGKHNSPLHF. The chain combines TRBV27 with TRBJ1-6, with 8 nucleotides matching TRBD1. The CDR3 loop spans 17 amino acids. V was clipped by 3 bases and J by 5 bases; unmatched bases: 9. Germline CDR1 reads MNHEY; CDR2 reads SMNVEV (reference sequence).

This clone was recorded once. This chain connects TRBV27 to TRBJ2-3, with 10 bases matching TRBD2. Germline V lookup: CDR1 MNHEY, CDR2 SMNVEV (reference sequence). This CDR3 has 16 residues. V was clipped by 3 bases and J by 4 bases; unmatched bases: 7. In DNA, the CDR3 is TGTGCCAGCAGTTTTATAGCGGGGGGCCCTGCAGATACGCAGTATTTT. This encodes CASSFIAGGPADTQYF.

The rearrangement links TRBV6-6 to TRBJ2-2; D remains ambiguous. CDR3 length: 11 residues. The V end lost 6 bases, the J end lost 5 bases, and 4 bases lay between the germline ends. Germline lookup yields CDR1 MNHNY and CDR2 SVGAGI (reference sequence). CDR3 nucleotides: TGTGCCAGCAGGCTAACCGGGGAGCTGTTTTTT. Amino acid sequence: CASRLTGELFF.

The chain couples TRBV6-5 to TRBJ2-3; D may correspond to TRBD1 or TRBD2 (5 bases each). CDR1 MNHEY and CDR2 SVGAGI come from the germline V gene. The CDR3 extends over 13 amino acids. The V end was cut by 8 bases, the J end by 1 base, with 10 bases between. CDR3 DNA sequence: TGTGCCAGCTGGGGACCAGGCACAGATACGCAGTATTTT. This translates into CASWGPGTDTQYF.

CDR3 coding DNA: TGTGCCAGCAGAAGACAGGGACCCCCCCACACCTTC. Translating gives CASRRQGPPHTF. The rearrangement links TRBV6-5 to TRBJ1-2; the match to TRBD1 covers 7 bases. The V segment lost 6 bases and the J segment 12 bases; nucleotides outside the gene matches: 10. The CDR3 totals 12 residues. Germline CDR1 and CDR2: MNHEY and SVGAGI.

This chain joins TRBV19 and TRBJ1-2, with D possibly being TRBD1 (6 bases). The CDR3 totals 14 residues. The V and J ends lost 6 bases and 7 bases respectively, with 18 bases between them. Germline V CDR1 and CDR2: LNHDA, SQIVND (reference sequence). CDR3 protein: CASSPQGASGGYTF. In nucleotides, the CDR3 is TGTGCCAGTAGCCCACAGGGTGCCAGCGGTGGCTACACCTTC.

This clone appeared many times. The chain uses TRBV4-1 and TRBJ2-7; weak D call: TRBD2 (7 bases). Germline-derived CDR1 and CDR2 are MGHRA and YSYEKL. The CDR3 contains 16 residues. V lost 0 bases and J lost 2, with 14 bases in between. CDR3 sequence: CASSQEVEGGPYEQYF. The DNA of the CDR3 is TGCGCCAGCAGCCAAGAGGTGGAGGGGGGGCCCTACGAGCAGTACTTC.

This rearrangement joins TRBV24-1 to TRBJ2-1; D is perhaps TRBD1 (5 bases). Deletions cut 0 bases from V and 0 bases from J, with 8 bases between. The germline gives CDR1 KGHDR, CDR2 SFDVKD. This CDR3 spans 16 amino acids. The CDR3: CATSDLEQASYNEQFF. In nucleotides, the CDR3 is TGTGCCACCAGTGATTTGGAACAGGCCTCCTACAATGAGCAGTTCTTC.

This clone was recorded only once. CDR3 sequence: CASSFGRSRALNEQFF. CDR3 nucleotides: TGTGCCAGCAGCTTTGGGAGAAGTAGGGCTCTGAATGAGCAGTTCTTC. The V call is TRBV7-9, the J call TRBJ2-1, with TRBD2 as a possible D gene (5 bases). V was trimmed by 3 bases and J by 7 bases, leaving 19 bases between them. Germline V gene sequence: CDR1 SEHNR, CDR2 FQNEAQ (reference sequence). This CDR3 is 16 amino acids long.

The CDR3 DNA reads as TGTGCCAGCTCACCAGGATACGGCCTGAACACCGGGGAGCTGTTTTTT. This encodes CASSPGYGLNTGELFF. This chain links TRBV18 with TRBJ2-2; D remains ambiguous. V lost 2 bases to trimming and J lost 1 base, with 11 bases between them. The CDR3 runs to 16 residues. Germline V gives CDR1 KGHSH, CDR2 LQKENI.

V usage is TRBV12-3 or TRBV12-4 and J usage is TRBJ1-3, with unresolved D. CDR3 length: 13 residues. V dropped 6 bases and J dropped 0 bases, with 6 bases sitting between them. The CDR3 loop reads CASSSYSGNTIYF. The CDR3 bases are TGTGCCAGCAGCTCATACTCTGGAAACACCATATATTTT.

The CDR3, as DNA: TGTGCCAGCAGTGAAGCACCTGTTGGTCAGCCCCAGCATTTT. Protein product: CASSEAPVGQPQHF. V is TRBV2 and J is TRBJ1-5, with D unresolved. The CDR3 contains 14 residues. Germline CDR1 SNHLY, CDR2 FYNNEI. Trimming took off 0 bases at V and 6 bases at J, with 9 bases between the two ends.

The chain joins TRBV29-1 to TRBJ1-2; tentative D call: TRBD1 (6 bases). V shed 2 bases and J shed 4 bases, with 8 bases lying between them. Germline assignment: CDR1 SQVTM and CDR2 ANQGSEA. The CDR3 runs to 12 residues. This chain's CDR3 is CSVETGIYGYTF. The CDR3 DNA sequence: TGCAGCGTTGAAACAGGGATCTATGGCTACACCTTC.

The chain combines TRBV4-2 with TRBJ2-3; D may be TRBD1 or TRBD2 (5 bases each). The CDR3 sequence is 12 residues long. Germline V gene sequence: CDR1 LGHNA, CDR2 YNFKEQ. Trimming took off 1 base at V and 8 bases at J, with 7 bases between the two ends. CDR3 in DNA: TGTGCCAGCAGCCAAGGGGACGGTACGCAGTATTTT. Translated, it gives CASSQGDGTQYF.

This chain connects TRBV5-1 to TRBJ1-1; D is unresolved. There are 15 residues in the CDR3. Trimming removed 0 bases from V and 1 base from J, with 10 bases in between. CDR1 is SGHRS, CDR2 YFSETQ, per germline. The CDR3 spells CASSLDGRSNTEAFF. The CDR3 DNA reads as TGCGCCAGCAGCTTGGACGGGCGTTCGAACACTGAAGCTTTCTTT.

The gene calls are TRBV6-6 and TRBJ2-3; a possible D gene is TRBD1 (6 bases). Per the germline V gene, CDR1 is MNHNY and CDR2 is SVGAGI (reference sequence). The CDR3 runs 16 residues. Deletions cut 2 bases from V and 3 bases from J, with 15 bases between. CDR3 sequence reads: CASSYRVEGETDTQYF. The CDR3 DNA reads as TGTGCCAGCAGTTACCGGGTTGAGGGGGAGACAGATACGCAGTATTTT.

The rearrangement joins TRBV20-1 to TRBJ1-1; D is uncertain. Germline V lookup: CDR1 DFQATT, CDR2 SNEGSKA (reference sequence). The CDR3 has 10 residues. Between the trimmed V and J ends, which lost 1 base and 5 bases, there was a span of 2 bases. CDR3 sequence reads: CSARVTEAFF. The CDR3 region has the DNA TGCAGTGCTAGAGTAACTGAAGCTTTCTTT.

The chain couples TRBV7-9 to TRBJ1-5; D remains unclear. V was shortened by 1 base and J by 4 bases, with 14 bases between the two germline ends. The CDR3 runs to 16 residues. In germline, CDR1 is SEHNR, CDR2 FQNEAQ (reference sequence). CDR3 loop: CASSLGSVAANQPQHF. As DNA, the CDR3 is TGTGCCAGCAGCTTAGGATCGGTGGCAGCGAATCAGCCCCAGCATTTT.

This clone was observed a handful of times. The chain links TRBV12-3 or TRBV12-4 to TRBJ2-4; TRBD1 matches 7 bases. The ends lost 5 bases at V and 7 bases at J; junction bases unmatched: 5. The length of the CDR3 is 13 residues. CDR3 coding DNA: TGTGCCAGCAGTCCCGGGACAGCCAACATTCAGTACTTC. Its translation is CASSPGTANIQYF.

This chain joins TRBV30 and TRBJ1-2; TRBD1 is a possible D gene (5 bases). Germline-derived CDR1 and CDR2 are GTSNPN and SVGIG (reference sequence). V lost 4 bases, J lost 3 bases, and 9 bases lay in between. CDR3 length: 12 amino acids. CDR3 sequence: CAWNRGDYGYTF. As DNA, the CDR3 is TGTGCCTGGAATCGGGGGGACTATGGCTACACCTTC.

V usage is TRBV4-2 and J usage is TRBJ1-2, with D uncertain. Looked up from germline, CDR1 is LGHNA and CDR2 is YNFKEQ. The V end was cut by 0 bases, the J end by 8 bases, with 10 bases between. This CDR3 is built from 13 residues. The CDR3: CASSQDWRLGYTF. The CDR3 DNA reads TGTGCCAGCAGCCAAGATTGGAGGCTAGGCTACACCTTC.

This clone has just one count. This chain uses TRBV7-2 with TRBJ1-5, with a weak D call TRBD1 (6 bases). V lost 3 bases and J 4 bases, leaving 7 bases between the germline ends. This CDR3 has 13 residues. Germline V lookup: CDR1 SGHTA, CDR2 FQGNSA. CDR3 residues: CASSFGQNQPQHF. The CDR3 nucleotides read TGTGCCAGCAGCTTTGGACAGAATCAGCCCCAGCATTTT.